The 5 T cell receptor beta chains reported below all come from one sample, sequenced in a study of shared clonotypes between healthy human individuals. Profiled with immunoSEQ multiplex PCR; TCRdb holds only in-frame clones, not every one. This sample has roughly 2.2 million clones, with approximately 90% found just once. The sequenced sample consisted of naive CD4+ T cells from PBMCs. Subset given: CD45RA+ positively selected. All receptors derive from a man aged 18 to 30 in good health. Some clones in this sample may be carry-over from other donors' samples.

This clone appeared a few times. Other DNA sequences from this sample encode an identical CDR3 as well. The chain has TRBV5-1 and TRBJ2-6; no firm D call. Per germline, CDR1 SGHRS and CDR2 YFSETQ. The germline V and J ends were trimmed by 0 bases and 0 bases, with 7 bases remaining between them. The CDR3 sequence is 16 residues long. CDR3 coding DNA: TGCGCCAGCAGCTTGGAGGCCCTCTCTGGGGCCAACGTCCTGACTTTC. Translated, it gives CASSLEALSGANVLTF.

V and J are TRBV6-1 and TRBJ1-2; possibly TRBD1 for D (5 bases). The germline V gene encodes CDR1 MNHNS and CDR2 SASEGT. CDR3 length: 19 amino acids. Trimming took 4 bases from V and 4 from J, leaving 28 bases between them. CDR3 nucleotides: TGTGCCAGCAGTGGCCTCACCGGGACTGATCGACGTCAAGGCTATGGCTACACCTTC. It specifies CASSGLTGTDRRQGYGYTF.

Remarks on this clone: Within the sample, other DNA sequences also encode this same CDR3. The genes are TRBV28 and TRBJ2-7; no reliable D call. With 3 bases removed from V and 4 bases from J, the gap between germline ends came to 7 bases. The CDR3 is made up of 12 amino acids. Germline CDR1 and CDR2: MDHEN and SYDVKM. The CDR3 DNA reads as TGTGCCAGCAGTTTGAGTCAATACGAGCAGTACTTC. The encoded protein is CASSLSQYEQYF. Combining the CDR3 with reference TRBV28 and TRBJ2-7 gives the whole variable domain DVKVTQSSRYLVKRTGEKVFLECVQDMDHENMFWYRQDPGLGLRLIYFSYDVKMKEKGDIPEGYSVSREKKERFSLILESASTNQTSMYLCASSLSQYEQYFGPGTRLTVT.

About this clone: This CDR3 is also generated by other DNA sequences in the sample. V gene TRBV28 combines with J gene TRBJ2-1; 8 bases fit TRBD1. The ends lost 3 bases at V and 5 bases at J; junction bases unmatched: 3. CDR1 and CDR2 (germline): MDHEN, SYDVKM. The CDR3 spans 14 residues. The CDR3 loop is CASSFRTGNNEQFF. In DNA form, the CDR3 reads TGTGCCAGCAGTTTTCGGACAGGGAACAATGAGCAGTTCTTC.

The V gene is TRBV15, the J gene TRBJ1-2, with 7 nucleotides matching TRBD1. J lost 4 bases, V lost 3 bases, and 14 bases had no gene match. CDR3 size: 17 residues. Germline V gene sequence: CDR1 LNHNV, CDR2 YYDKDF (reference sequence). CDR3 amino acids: CATSREGARGRGYGYTF. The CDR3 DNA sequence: TGTGCCACCAGCAGGGAGGGGGCCCGGGGCCGAGGCTATGGCTACACCTTC.